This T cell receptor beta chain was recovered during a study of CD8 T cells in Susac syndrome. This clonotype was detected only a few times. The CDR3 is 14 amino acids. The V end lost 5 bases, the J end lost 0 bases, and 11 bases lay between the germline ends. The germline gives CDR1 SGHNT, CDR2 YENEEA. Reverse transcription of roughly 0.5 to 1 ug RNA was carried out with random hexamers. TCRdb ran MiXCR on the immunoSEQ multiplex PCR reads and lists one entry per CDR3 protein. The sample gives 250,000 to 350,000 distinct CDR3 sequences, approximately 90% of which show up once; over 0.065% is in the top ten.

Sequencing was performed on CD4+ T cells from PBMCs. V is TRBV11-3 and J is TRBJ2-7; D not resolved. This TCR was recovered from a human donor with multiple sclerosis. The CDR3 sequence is CASSLGSYSYEQYF. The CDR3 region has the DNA TGTGCCAGCAGCCTCGGGTCTTACTCCTACGAGCAGTACTTC.